This T cell receptor (beta chain) was identified during a study of response to subunit inactivated influenza vaccine. The study, taken as a whole, reports: Authors suggested that a seasonal influenza vaccination recruits few new T cells each time.

As regards this clonotype: Its cognate antigen is unknown.

Per germline, CDR1 SGHAT and CDR2 FQNNGV. J was trimmed by 3 bases and V by 0 bases; bases with no gene match: 7. The CDR3 contains 18 residues. TCRdb re-called the RT-PCR reads through MiXCR, storing one row per CDR3 protein. Found here are 800,000 or so distinct CDR3 sequences, 21% of them singletons; the top ten hold approximately 10%. The specimen was PBMCs from blood, collected 4 to 6 days after vaccination. The rearrangement links TRBV11-2 to TRBJ2-3; TRBD2 matches 12 bases. This clonotype was sampled from a man aged 50-60 years who received an inactivated influenza vaccine. In DNA form, the CDR3 reads TGTGCCAGCAGCTTAGATGGGCTAGCGGGGGGGCAGACAGATACGCAGTATTTT. This encodes CASSLDGLAGGQTDTQYF.